This T cell receptor beta chain emerged from a study of T cell repertoires in cytomegalovirus infection. This clonotype was detected many times. Its antigen is undetermined. TCRdb fed the reads into MiXCR, producing one record per CDR3 protein. The sample carries about half a million distinct CDR3 sequences, around 30% recorded once. This material consisted of cultured PBMCs, taken from culture after CMV antigen stimulation. This TCR came from a human donor in good health (CMV status not recorded). Some clones in this sample may be carry-over from other donors' samples.

The DNA for the CDR3 is TGTGCCAGTAGTATAGGTGAATTTTACACAGATACGCAGTATTTT. It yields the protein CASSIGEFYTDTQYF. The chain couples TRBV19 to TRBJ2-3; D uncertain. Germline lookup yields CDR1 LNHDA and CDR2 SQIVND (reference sequence). V was cut by 1 base and J by 2 bases, with 10 bases left in between. There are 15 residues in the CDR3.